Listed here are 19 T cell receptor beta chains from one sample, sequenced in a study of blood T cell repertoires in COVID-19. Clones were sequenced by immunoSEQ multiplex PCR, and TCRdb holds only the in-frame ones, with some missing. The top ten hold roughly 9.6% of the sample, which has about 240,000 clones, 70% to 85% seen once. Sample: peripheral blood. The receptors come from a woman aged 80 or older with acute or convalescent COVID-19.

The chain is built from TRBV11-2 and TRBJ1-1; D call uncertain. The CDR3 sequence is 12 residues long. The V end lost 0 bases, the J end lost 4 bases, and 3 bases lay between the germline ends. Germline CDR1 SGHAT, CDR2 FQNNGV. The CDR3 DNA sequence: TGTGCCAGCAGCTTAGATCGCACTGAAGCTTTCTTT. It encodes CASSLDRTEAFF. Filled out from reference TRBV11-2 and TRBJ1-1, the complete variable domain reads EAGVAQSPRYKIIEKRQSVAFWCNPISGHATLYWYQQILGQGPKLLIQFQNNGVVDDSQLPKDRFSAERLKGVDSTLKIQPAKLEDSAVYLCASSLDRTEAFFGQGTRLTVV.

DNA for the CDR3: TGTGCCAGCAGCTTAGAGGTCGGGGGGGTTTTCCAAGAGACCCAGTACTTC. Its translation: CASSLEVGGVFQETQYF. V usage is TRBV7-9 and J usage is TRBJ2-5; TRBD2 agrees at 8 bases. V lost 1 base to trimming and J lost 1 base; unmatched junction nucleotides: 8. The CDR3 contains 17 residues. Germline loops: CDR1 SEHNR, CDR2 FQNEAQ (reference sequence). The entire variable domain, with the rest obtained from reference TRBV7-9 and TRBJ2-5, is as follows: DTGVSQNPRHKITKRGQNVTFRCDPISEHNRLYWYRQTLGQGPEFLTYFQNEAQLEKSRLLSDRFSAERPKGSFSTLEIQRTEQGDSAMYLCASSLEVGGVFQETQYFGPGTRLLVL.

The chain is built from TRBV6-5 and TRBJ1-1; D is ambiguous. The CDR3 covers 14 residues. Germline V lookup: CDR1 MNHEY, CDR2 SVGAGI. V was trimmed by 0 bases and J by 1 base, leaving 6 bases between them. The CDR3 DNA follows: TGTGCCAGCAGTTACTCAGACACGAACACTGAAGCTTTCTTT. Translating gives CASSYSDTNTEAFF.

This clone was counted between two and nine times. The CDR3: CSASPGLYGYTF. The CDR3 nucleotides read TGCAGTGCTAGTCCAGGCCTCTATGGCTACACCTTC. This chain connects TRBV20-1 to TRBJ1-2, with D unclear. Germline V gene sequence: CDR1 DFQATT, CDR2 SNEGSKA (reference sequence). V lost 3 bases to trimming and J lost 4 bases, with 9 bases between them. CDR3 size: 12 residues.

In its sample, this clone was seen once. The chain joins TRBV28 to TRBJ2-3; D might be TRBD1 (5 bases). V was trimmed by 4 bases and J by 4 bases, leaving 15 bases between them. The CDR3 consists of 15 residues. CDR1 MDHEN and CDR2 SYDVKM come from the germline V gene. CDR3 protein: CASSSMTDRADTQYF. CDR3 coding DNA: TGTGCCAGCAGTTCGATGACAGATAGGGCAGATACGCAGTATTTT.

V usage is TRBV5-8 and J usage is TRBJ2-1; tentative D call: TRBD2 (5 bases). Germline V gene data show CDR1 as SGHTS and CDR2 as YDEGEE. Trimming cost V 4 bases and J 15 bases, with 23 bases left between them. There are 14 residues in the CDR3. The CDR3 DNA is TGTGCCAGCAGCGGACGGACCGGACTCTCTCCTAGGTTCTTC. Translation: CASSGRTGLSPRFF.

The chain carries TRBV18 and TRBJ1-1; D remains unclear. Deletions cut 1 base from V and 8 bases from J, with 8 bases between. Germline CDR1 and CDR2: KGHSH and LQKENI. CDR3 length: 12 amino acids. CDR3 amino acids: CASSPHIWEAFF. DNA for the CDR3: TGTGCCAGCTCACCACACATATGGGAAGCTTTCTTT.

The genes are TRBV7-9 and TRBJ2-5; 8 nucleotides align to TRBD1. The ends lost 5 bases at V and 0 bases at J; junction bases unmatched: 8. The germline V gene has CDR1 SEHNR and CDR2 FQNEAQ (reference sequence). This CDR3 contains 16 residues. The CDR3 DNA is TGTGCCAGCAGCCCAGGGACAGGAGCGTACCAAGAGACCCAGTACTTC. Protein: CASSPGTGAYQETQYF.

V and J are TRBV7-2 and TRBJ1-1; 7 bases match TRBD1. CDR1 is SGHTA, CDR2 FQGNSA, per germline. The V and J ends lost 4 bases and 3 bases, in that order; junction bases with no gene match: 5. The CDR3 is made up of 14 amino acids. The CDR3 sequence is CASSSNRGDTEAFF. The CDR3 nucleotides are TGTGCCAGCAGCTCAAACAGGGGTGACACTGAAGCTTTCTTT.

V usage is TRBV6-6 and J usage is TRBJ2-7; possibly TRBD1 for D (6 bases). Germline CDR1 and CDR2: MNHNY and SVGAGI (reference sequence). Trimming removed 3 bases at V and 0 bases at J, with 9 bases between. The CDR3 is 14 residues long. DNA of the CDR3: TGTGCCAGCAGTTATCAGGGGAGCTCCTACGAGCAGTACTTC. Translation gives CASSYQGSSYEQYF.

This clone occurred once. The chain is built from TRBV6-5 and TRBJ1-1; TRBD1 matches at 9 bases. Looked up from germline, CDR1 is MNHEY and CDR2 is SVGAGI. Losses at the gene ends were 7 bases for V and 5 bases for J; bases not matched to a gene: 5. The CDR3 length is 13 residues. CDR3 DNA: TGTGCCAGCAACCGACAGGGGGGAACTGAAGCTTTCTTT. Its translation: CASNRQGGTEAFF.

The chain uses TRBV2 and TRBJ1-3, with D possibly being TRBD1 (5 bases). Germline CDR1 SNHLY, CDR2 FYNNEI. V lost 5 bases, J lost 0 bases, and 14 bases lay in between. This CDR3 is built from 16 residues. The CDR3 protein is CASSLGQPRSGNTIYF. CDR3 nucleotide sequence: TGTGCCAGCAGTTTGGGGCAGCCGCGCTCTGGAAACACCATATATTTT.

The chain has TRBV27 and TRBJ2-2; 10 bases are shared with TRBD2. The CDR3 has 15 amino acids. The V and J ends lost 5 bases and 6 bases, in that order; junction bases with no gene match: 6. CDR1 MNHEY and CDR2 SMNVEV come from the germline V gene (reference sequence). The CDR3 loop reads CASSVSGGRSGELFF. The CDR3 DNA follows: TGTGCCAGCAGTGTTAGCGGGGGGCGGTCCGGGGAGCTGTTTTTT.

There are a few counts of this clone. This chain joins TRBV6-1 and TRBJ1-5; D remains unclear. The CDR3 is made up of 17 amino acids. V lost 4 bases and J 3 bases, leaving 19 bases between the germline ends. CDR1 MNHNS and CDR2 SASEGT come from the germline V gene. The CDR3 nucleotides are TGTGCCAGCAGTGGGGAAGTGATACGAGGGAACAATCAGCCCCAGCATTTT. Protein: CASSGEVIRGNNQPQHF.

The V gene is TRBV5-1, the J gene TRBJ2-3; a possible D gene is TRBD2 (6 bases). The CDR3 length is 14 residues. Between the trimmed V and J ends, which lost 3 bases and 6 bases, there was a span of 14 bases. Germline V gene sequence: CDR1 SGHRS, CDR2 YFSETQ. In DNA, the CDR3 is TGCGCCAGCAGCTCCGGGGGTTTGGGGGATACGCAGTATTTT. It yields the protein CASSSGGLGDTQYF.

About this clone itself: This sample also contains other DNA sequences that code for the same CDR3. The J gene is TRBJ1-2, the V gene TRBV5-1, with D possibly TRBD1 on 5 matching bases. The CDR3 is 14 residues long. CDR1 is SGHRS and CDR2 is YFSETQ in the germline V gene. V gave up 0 bases and J gave up 4 bases, with 10 bases separating them. CDR3 sequence (DNA): TGCGCCAGCAGCTTGGATAGGGGTGGCTATGGCTACACCTTC. Encoded protein: CASSLDRGGYGYTF.

The CDR3 DNA is TGTGCCAGCAGTTTAAAACGGCAGCCCCAGCATTTT. Translation gives CASSLKRQPQHF. This chain uses TRBV28 with TRBJ1-5; D is unclear. Trimming left V 2 bases short and J 7 bases short, with 6 bases between. Germline CDR1 reads MDHEN; CDR2 reads SYDVKM. This CDR3 has 12 residues.

This chain connects TRBV29-1 to TRBJ1-1, with D uncertain. Trimming removed 3 bases from V and 6 bases from J, with 11 bases in between. This CDR3 region has 12 residues. Germline lookup yields CDR1 SQVTM and CDR2 ANQGSEA. Here the CDR3 reads CSVDPGAAEAFF. As DNA, the CDR3 is TGCAGCGTTGACCCGGGAGCGGCTGAAGCTTTCTTT.

This rearrangement joins TRBV7-2 to TRBJ1-1; possible D gene TRBD1, 6 bases. Trimming pared 2 bases from V and 6 bases from J, leaving 16 bases between. Germline V gene data show CDR1 as SGHTA and CDR2 as FQGNSA. The CDR3 runs 15 residues. CDR3 sequence: CASSLRSLQGAEAFF. The CDR3 DNA follows: TGTGCCAGCAGCTTACGGTCCCTACAGGGCGCTGAAGCTTTCTTT.